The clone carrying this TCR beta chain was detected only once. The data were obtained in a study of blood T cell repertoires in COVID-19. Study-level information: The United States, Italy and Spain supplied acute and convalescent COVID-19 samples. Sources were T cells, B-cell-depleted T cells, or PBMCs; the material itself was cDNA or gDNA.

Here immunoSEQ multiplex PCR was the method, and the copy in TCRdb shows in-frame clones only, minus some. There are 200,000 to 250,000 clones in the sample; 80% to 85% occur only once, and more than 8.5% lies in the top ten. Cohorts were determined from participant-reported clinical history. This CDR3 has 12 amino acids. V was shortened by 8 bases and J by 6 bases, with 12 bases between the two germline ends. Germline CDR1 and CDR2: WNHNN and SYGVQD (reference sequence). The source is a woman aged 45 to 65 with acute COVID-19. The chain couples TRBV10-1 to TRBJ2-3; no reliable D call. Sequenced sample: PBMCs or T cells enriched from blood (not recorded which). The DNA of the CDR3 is TGCGCCAGCGCCGCAAGCATGGATACGCAGTATTTT. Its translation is CASAASMDTQYF.